The rows below give T cell receptor beta chains drawn from one sample of a study of blood T cell repertoires in COVID-19. Profiling relied on immunoSEQ multiplex PCR, and the TCRdb table lists in-frame clones only, not all of them. This table holds about 480,000 clones, more than 75% found once. Source material: PBMCs or T cells enriched from blood (not recorded which). Receptors originate from a woman aged 40 to 50 who had recovered from COVID-19. CDR3s include the opening cysteine and the closing phenylalanine or tryptophan. Each record gives: CDR3 length, V gene, J gene, CDR3 protein.

12	TRBV19	TRBJ1-1	CASMLGPREAFF
18	TRBV10-3	TRBJ2-1	CAISEWGLAGGMYNEQFF
15	TRBV4-1	TRBJ1-4	CASSQGRAFNEKLFF
14	TRBV11-2	TRBJ1-1	CASSSRATNTEAFF
15	TRBV29-1	TRBJ2-1	CSVGRLAGASNEQFF
18	TRBV6-2/TRBV6-3	TRBJ2-7	CASSYSSLRVADPYEQYF
14	TRBV5-4	TRBJ2-2	CASSLDSGSGELFF
13	TRBV7-2	TRBJ2-1	CASSLTGYNEQFF
13	TRBV19	TRBJ1-4	CASTFTTNEKLFF
15	TRBV7-2	TRBJ2-1	CASSFWAGPYNEQFF
14	TRBV4-1	TRBJ2-7	CASSQDRGQKEQYF
15	TRBV29-1	TRBJ2-6	CSVEDSYSGANVLTF
12	TRBV12-3/TRBV12-4	TRBJ2-2	CASSSGGGELFF
11	TRBV7-9	TRBJ1-2	CASSTGQRYTF
14	TRBV13	TRBJ1-2	CASSSGQGAYGYTF
15	TRBV14	TRBJ1-2	CASSRNLDRGDGYTF
14	TRBV27	TRBJ2-3	CASSFFGRADTQYF
13	TRBV7-2	TRBJ1-4	CASSLGHFEKLFF
15	TRBV11-2	TRBJ1-4	CASSPNEVQYEKLFF
17	TRBV6-4	TRBJ2-6	CASSEPGDSSGANVLTF
15	TRBV5-1	TRBJ1-1	CASSPGQAVITEAFF
14	TRBV2	TRBJ2-1	CASMGRLSYNEQFF
13	TRBV9	TRBJ1-1	CASSPSGVTEAFF
16	TRBV4-1	TRBJ1-2	CASSQDLGPQLYGYTF
13	TRBV4-3	TRBJ2-1	CASSQDSRSEQFF
13	TRBV27	TRBJ2-7	CASSLSIYYEQYF
16	TRBV18	TRBJ1-1	CASSPPGRAGTTEAFF
14	TRBV4-3	TRBJ2-5	CASSLQFGEETQYF
16	TRBV19	TRBJ1-1	CASSIGYRDRNTEAFF
13	TRBV28	TRBJ1-5	CASNVHSNQPQHF
15	TRBV10-3	TRBJ1-3	CAITQEQGPGNTIYF
15	TRBV3-1/TRBV3-2	TRBJ2-3	CASSQSSGSTDTQYF
14	TRBV4-1	TRBJ2-7	CASSRTPRGHEQYF
16	TRBV7-8	TRBJ1-4	CASSLRTGTTNEKLFF
13	TRBV29-1	TRBJ2-3	CSALGVSTDTQYF
15	TRBV19	TRBJ2-4	CASSRQGMSKNIQYF
14	TRBV25-1	TRBJ1-3	CASSDVNSGNTIYF
15	TRBV18	TRBJ1-3	CASSPLVDSGNTIYF
14	TRBV5-4	TRBJ1-3	CASRNTSSGNTIYF
19	TRBV7-2	TRBJ2-1	CASSLVVPGGTSGNNEQFF
17	TRBV7-8	TRBJ2-7	CASSLYGRKSSSYEQYF